The entry below gives a single T cell receptor beta chain sequence along with its context. Germline CDR1 is SGHNT and CDR2 is YYREEE (reference sequence). V lost 0 bases to trimming and J lost 1 base, with 15 bases between them. The CDR3 has 17 amino acids. This sample was included in a study of T cell responses to AZD1222 COVID-19 vaccine. Assay: immunoSEQ multiplex PCR; the TCRdb copy retains only in-frame clones and omits some. This table holds about 140,000 clones, 85% to 95% found once. Sequences were derived from peripheral blood, sampled after recovery from COVID-19. The clonotype originates from an adult who had recovered from COVID-19. The V call is TRBV5-4, the J call TRBJ2-3; D is possibly TRBD1 (6 bases). The CDR3 here is CASSLGGLVDRTDTQYF. CDR3 coding DNA: TGTGCCAGCAGCTTGGGGGGGCTGGTTGACCGCACAGATACGCAGTATTTT.